This TCR beta chain came from a study of blood T cell repertoires in COVID-19. The germline CDR1 and CDR2 sequences are MGHRA and YSYEKL. After removal of 3 bases from V and 8 bases from J, the junction contained 6 bases not matched to a gene. This CDR3 has 16 residues. Enrolled through a virtual design, the participants were between 18 and 89 years of age and came from some 25 US areas. Cohorts were based on clinical histories the participants reported. All recovered Cohort 3 donors got two negative PCRs, got clearance, or saw symptom resolution. As processed by the authors: Nucleated cell number was recorded as an estimate derived from reference gene primer amplification. The protocol was immunoSEQ multiplex PCR, while the TCRdb copy is restricted to in-frame clones and leaves out a portion. D and trimming come from the DNA, and the V and J calls and clone size come from that table. The top ten clones hold 15% to 17% of a sample with hundreds of thousands of clones, just over 85% of them seen once.

The sequencing sample was made of PBMCs or T cells enriched from blood (not recorded which). The sequence was obtained from a man younger than 35 who had recovered from COVID-19. The chain joins TRBV4-1 to TRBJ2-1, with 14 bases fitting TRBD2. The DNA of the CDR3 is TGCGCCAGCAGCCAGGCCGGGACTAGCGGGAGTTATGAGCAGTTCTTC. It codes for CASSQAGTSGSYEQFF.